This T cell receptor beta chain was sequenced during a study of cytomegalovirus exposure and HLA in healthy donors. Study as a whole: An early data release held 75 million to 100 million unique TCRs from HLA-typed donors.

A few counts support this clone. Each donor's status was that of a healthy bone marrow donor. Likely unrecorded immune exposures existed in these nominally healthy donors. Losses at the gene ends were 6 bases for V and 0 bases for J; bases not matched to a gene: 5. CDR3 length: 14 residues. Germline CDR1 SNHLY, CDR2 FYNNEI. This PCR relied on a set of 60 Vbeta primers and 13 Jbeta primers. Under the authors' procedure: Approximately 86 million unique TCR beta chains, roughly 11 million shared, were counted in a later analysis. Sequencing used immunoSEQ multiplex PCR; TCRdb keeps in-frame clones, though not all of them. D and trimming come from the DNA, and the V and J calls and clone size come from that table. The table lists about 89,000 clones, roughly 85% of them singletons.

What was sequenced was PBMCs. The J gene is TRBJ2-7, the V gene TRBV2, with 7 nucleotides matching TRBD1. The receptor's source is a middle-aged man in good health and CMV-seropositive. The CDR3 region has the DNA TGTGCCAGCAGGACAGGACAGGCCTCCTACGAGCAGTACTTC. Its protein product is CASRTGQASYEQYF.